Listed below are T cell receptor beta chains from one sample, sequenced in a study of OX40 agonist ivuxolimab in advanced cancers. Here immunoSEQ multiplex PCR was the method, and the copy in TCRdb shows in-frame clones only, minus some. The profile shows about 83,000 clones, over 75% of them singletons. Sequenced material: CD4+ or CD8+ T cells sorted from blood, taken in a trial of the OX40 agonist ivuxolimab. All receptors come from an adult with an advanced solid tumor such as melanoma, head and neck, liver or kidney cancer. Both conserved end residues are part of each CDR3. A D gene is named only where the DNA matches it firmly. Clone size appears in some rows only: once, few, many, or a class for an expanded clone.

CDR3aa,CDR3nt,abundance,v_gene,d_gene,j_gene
CASRAGRTNEKLFF,TGCGCCAGCAGGGCAGGGAGAACTAATGAAAAACTGTTTTTT,-,TRBV5-1,-,TRBJ1-4
CASSRKRVLFSSGANVLTF,TGTGCCAGCAGCAGGAAAAGGGTCCTGTTTTCCTCTGGGGCCAACGTCCTGACTTTC,once,TRBV13,-,TRBJ2-6
CAWSLTHNEKLFF,TGTGCCTGGAGTTTGACTCATAATGAAAAACTGTTTTTT,-,TRBV30,-,TRBJ1-4
CASSLADRDTDTQYF,TGCGCCAGCAGCTTAGCCGACAGGGACACAGATACGCAGTATTTT,-,TRBV5-1,TRBD1,TRBJ2-3
CAWSVKDVDEKLFF,TGTGCCTGGAGTGTTAAGGACGTAGATGAAAAACTGTTTTTT,-,TRBV30,-,TRBJ1-4
CASSLSRQGGDIQYF,TGTGCCAGCAGTTTATCTCGCCAGGGGGGAGACATTCAGTACTTC,-,TRBV27,-,TRBJ2-4
CASSSLTDASTDTQYF,TGTGCCAGCAGTTCATTGACAGACGCTAGCACAGATACGCAGTATTTT,-,TRBV27,-,TRBJ2-3
CASGLVSGKDEQYF,TGTGCTAGTGGTTTGGTATCAGGGAAGGACGAGCAGTACTTC,-,TRBV12-5,-,TRBJ2-7
CASSAGPLGGNTIYF,TGTGCCAGCAGTGCAGGGCCCCTGGGAGGAAACACCATATATTTT,-,TRBV2,-,TRBJ1-3
CASSYSIGRGTGELFF,TGTGCCAGCAGTTACTCGATTGGCAGGGGGACTGGGGAGCTGTTTTTT,-,TRBV6-5,-,TRBJ2-2
CASSWEGLALITDTQYF,TGCGCCAGCAGCTGGGAGGGACTAGCGCTAATCACAGATACGCAGTATTTT,-,TRBV5-1,TRBD2,TRBJ2-3
CASSAGTGGNSPLHF,TGTGCCAGCAGTGCCGGGACAGGGGGCAATTCACCCCTCCACTTT,few,TRBV6-1,TRBD1,TRBJ1-6
CASSHGEGKEKLFF,TGCGCCAGCAGCCACGGGGAGGGAAAGGAAAAACTGTTTTTT,-,TRBV4-3,-,TRBJ1-4
CALTGGPEAFF,TGTGCCTTGACAGGGGGCCCTGAAGCTTTCTTT,-,TRBV30,TRBD1,TRBJ1-1
CAISGQIQETQYF,TGTGCCATCAGCGGACAGATCCAAGAGACCCAGTACTTC,-,TRBV10-3,-,TRBJ2-5
CASSWSQDTQYF,TGTGCCAGCAGCTGGAGTCAGGATACGCAGTATTTT,once,TRBV7-9,-,TRBJ2-3
CASSNPGQGAREQFF,TGCGCCAGCAGTAACCCGGGACAGGGGGCCAGGGAGCAGTTCTTC,-,TRBV10-2,TRBD1,TRBJ2-1
CASSPTGGLDQPQHF,TGTGCCAGCTCACCGACAGGGGGTTTGGATCAGCCCCAGCATTTT,-,TRBV18,TRBD1,TRBJ1-5
CSGRLAGGPKTQYF,TGCAGCGGCCGACTAGCGGGGGGACCAAAGACCCAGTACTTC,-,TRBV29-1,TRBD2,TRBJ2-5
CASSRGQDTGELFF,TGTGCCAGCAGCAGGGGGCAGGACACCGGGGAGCTGTTTTTT,-,TRBV6-5,TRBD1,TRBJ2-2
CASRATEGTGSPLHF,TGTGCCAGCAGAGCCACTGAGGGGACTGGGTCACCCCTCCACTTT,-,TRBV6-5,-,TRBJ1-6
CASSEPRTGEKTEAFF,TGTGCCAGTAGTGAACCCCGGACAGGGGAAAAAACTGAAGCTTTCTTT,-,TRBV19,TRBD1,TRBJ1-1
CAIKKSSETYEQYF,TGTGCCATCAAAAAGTCAAGTGAGACCTACGAGCAGTACTTC,-,TRBV10-3,-,TRBJ2-7
CASSVDRSYGYTF,TGTGCCAGCAGTGTTGACAGGAGCTATGGCTACACCTTC,-,TRBV6-1,-,TRBJ1-2
CASNSQGAPYEQYF,TGTGCCAGCAATTCACAGGGGGCCCCCTACGAGCAGTACTTC,once,TRBV2,TRBD1,TRBJ2-7
CSVIGTATGETQYF,TGCAGCGTTATCGGGACGGCTACTGGAGAGACCCAGTACTTC,-,TRBV29-1,-,TRBJ2-5
CASSQGGYYGYTF,TGTGCCAGCAGCCAAGGGGGGTACTATGGCTACACCTTC,-,TRBV7-2,-,TRBJ1-2